A selection of T cell receptor beta chains follows, all from one sample in a study of molecular identifiers for immune sequencing clone quantification. TCRdb redid the calling of the PCR reads with MiXCR, one entry per CDR3 protein. The sample has hundreds of thousands of distinct CDR3 sequences, around 25% seen once. The specimen sequenced was naive CD8+ T cells from blood, with Jurkat cell RNA spiked in. The source is a human donor in good health. Some libraries in this study had Jurkat cell RNA spiked in. The CDR3 runs from the conserved cysteine through the conserved F or W. Each record gives: D gene, clone size, V gene, J gene, CDR3 DNA, CDR3 protein. The D gene is left open where the match is weak. For some rows the clone size is stated as once, few or many, or as a class when expanded; others skip it.

>TRBD2|many|TRBV7-9|TRBJ2-5
TGTGCCAGCAGCTTATCTCCGGGACTAGCGGCCTCAGAAGAGACCCAGTACTTC
CASSLSPGLAASEETQYF
>TRBD1|.|TRBV18|TRBJ2-7
TGTGCCAGCTCACCCGAGACAGGGAACGAGCAGTACTTC
CASSPETGNEQYF
>.|many|TRBV6-2/TRBV6-3|TRBJ2-7
TGTGCCAGCAGTTACTGGTTGTTGGACGAGCAGTACTTC
CASSYWLLDEQYF
>.|few|TRBV10-3|TRBJ2-7
TGTGCCATCAGGACCGGCCTCCTTCCCTACGAGCAGTACTTC
CAIRTGLLPYEQYF
>TRBD1|.|TRBV7-9|TRBJ2-3
TGTGCCAGCAGACGGGACAGGGGGGCAGATACGCAGTATTTT
CASRRDRGADTQYF
>.|many|TRBV7-9|TRBJ2-7
TGTGCCAGCAGCCTAGGGGCGCGCTACGAGCAGTACTTC
CASSLGARYEQYF
>TRBD1|.|TRBV6-1|TRBJ1-1
TGTGCCAGCAGCCCCCTCCGGGACAGTCGCTTGGCAACTTTCTTT
CASSPLRDSRLATFF
>.|.|TRBV14|TRBJ2-1
TGTGCCAGCAGCCAAGCTGGGGGACGCCCCTGCAATGAGCAGTTCTTC
CASSQAGGRPCNEQFF
>.|many|TRBV12-3/TRBV12-4|TRBJ2-3
TGTGCCAGCAGGCCGGTTTTCCCAGATACGCAGTATTTT
CASRPVFPDTQYF
>.|many|TRBV7-9|TRBJ1-1
TGTGCCAGCACCCCCTCGCCGGGCGGAGAGGACACTGAAGCTTTCTTT
CASTPSPGGEDTEAFF
>.|few|TRBV9|TRBJ2-7
TGTGCCAGCAGCGTAGAGGAGGGATCGACTTTATACGAGCAGTACTTC
CASSVEEGSTLYEQYF
>.|many|TRBV7-6|TRBJ2-2
TGTGCCAGCAGCCAGGTCCCGGGGGTCACCGGGGAGCTGTTTTTT
CASSQVPGVTGELFF
>TRBD1|.|TRBV6-5|TRBJ1-4
TGTGCCAGCAGTCACACTCAGGGGGCCATAGGAGAAAAACTGTTTTTT
CASSHTQGAIGEKLFF
>TRBD2|many|TRBV12-3/TRBV12-4|TRBJ2-3
TGTGCCAGCAGTCCTCTTAGCGGGGGCACAGATACGCAGTATTTT
CASSPLSGGTDTQYF
>TRBD1|.|TRBV19|TRBJ2-5
TGTGCCAGTAGTATGTGGCGGACAGGAATGGAAGAGACCCAGTACTTC
CASSMWRTGMEETQYF
>.|many|TRBV7-6|TRBJ2-3
TGTGCCAGCAGCGCAGGAGTCGTTATGCGGACAGATACGCAGTATTTT
CASSAGVVMRTDTQYF
>.|many|TRBV11-2|TRBJ2-2
TGTGCCAGCAGTTTAACGAGGAACACCGGGGAGCTGTTTTTT
CASSLTRNTGELFF
>.|many|TRBV30|TRBJ2-6
TGTGCCTGGAGAGATCCCGAGCAGGTCCACTCTGGGGCCAACGTCCTGACTTTC
CAWRDPEQVHSGANVLTF
>.|.|TRBV27|TRBJ2-5
TGTGCCAGCAACCCTGGTCCGACAGGCCGAACTCAAGAGACCCAGTACTTC
CASNPGPTGRTQETQYF
>.|many|TRBV27|TRBJ1-5
TGTGCCAGCAGTTTCGACAATCAGCCCCAGCATTTT
CASSFDNQPQHF
>.|many|TRBV28|TRBJ1-1
TGTGCCAGCAGAATGGACAGACCGGGGACTGAAGCTTTCTTT
CASRMDRPGTEAFF
>.|few|TRBV28|TRBJ2-3
TGTGCCAGCAGACACGGGAGCGCTAACACAGATACGCAGTATTTT
CASRHGSANTDTQYF
>.|many|TRBV5-4|TRBJ2-2
TGTGCCAGCAGCTTTCAGGGCGGCGGGGAGCTGTTTTTT
CASSFQGGGELFF
>.|many|TRBV7-9|TRBJ1-1
TGTGCCAGCAACTTCCGTCCGAACACTGAAGCTTTCTTT
CASNFRPNTEAFF
>TRBD1|.|TRBV20-1|TRBJ1-5
TGCAGTGCCAAGGATCCGGGACAGGTGTATCAGCCCCAGCATTTT
CSAKDPGQVYQPQHF
>.|many|TRBV6-5|TRBJ2-5
TGTGCCAGCAGCGACACGGGGAAACAGGACCCTCAAGAGACCCAGTACTTC
CASSDTGKQDPQETQYF
>TRBD1|.|TRBV7-9|TRBJ2-1
TGTGCCAGCAGCACCGCGGGACAGGGACCCTACAATGAGCAGTTCTTC
CASSTAGQGPYNEQFF
>TRBD2|few|TRBV7-3|TRBJ2-5
TGTGCCAGCAGCACTGGGACTAGCGGGAGTGGGGCGGCAGAGACCCAGTACTTC
CASSTGTSGSGAAETQYF
>.|many|TRBV28|TRBJ2-5
TGTGCCAGCAGCCCCGACGCTGGGACCCAGTACTTC
CASSPDAGTQYF
>.|few|TRBV6-1|TRBJ2-7
TGTGCCAGCAGTTCCGTCTGGGAGTGGGTCTACGAGCAGTACTTC
CASSSVWEWVYEQYF
>.|.|TRBV5-4|TRBJ2-5
TGTGCCAGCAGCTTGGTTACAGGCGGTGGCGAGACCCAGTACTTC
CASSLVTGGGETQYF
>.|many|TRBV7-9|TRBJ2-3
TGTGCCAGCAGCCAGACACCCTCGGAAGATACGCAGTATTTT
CASSQTPSEDTQYF
>.|many|TRBV7-2|TRBJ2-7
TGTGCCAGCAGCTCGGACTGGGGGTATTACGAGCAGTACTTC
CASSSDWGYYEQYF
>TRBD2|.|TRBV2|TRBJ2-1
TGTGCCAGCAGTGTATTCTTAGCGGGTGAGCCAAACCACAATAAGCAGTTCTTC
CASSVFLAGEPNHNKQFF
>.|.|TRBV4-2|TRBJ2-7
TGTGCCAGCAGCTTTACCCGGGACTCCGAGCAGTACTTC
CASSFTRDSEQYF
>TRBD1|.|TRBV7-8|TRBJ1-4
TGTGCCGGCAGCTCTCCCCCCCCGGCCACTGAGACAGGGCCAAATGAAAAACTGTTTTTT
CAGSSPPPATETGPNEKLFF
>.|many|TRBV28|TRBJ2-7
TGTGCCAGCAGTTTTGGGGGGTCCAACGAGCAGTACTTC
CASSFGGSNEQYF
>TRBD2|few|TRBV27|TRBJ2-3
TGTGCCAGCAGTCAATACGCCGGGACTACAAAGTCGGGGGCGCAGTATTTT
CASSQYAGTTKSGAQYF
>.|many|TRBV5-6|TRBJ2-7
TGTGCCAGCAGCCGGGAAGACACAACCTACGAGCAGTACTTC
CASSREDTTYEQYF
>.|many|TRBV7-3|TRBJ2-7
TGTGCCAGCAGCTTAAAGGGTCCCTACGAGCAGTACTTC
CASSLKGPYEQYF
>.|.|TRBV3-1|TRBJ2-3
TGTGCCAGCAGCCAAGATCCCTCCGATACGCAGTATTTT
CASSQDPSDTQYF
>.|many|TRBV4-1|TRBJ2-1
TGCGCCAGCGGGGGATATGAGCAGTTCTTC
CASGGYEQFF
>.|few|TRBV12-3/TRBV12-4|TRBJ2-3
TGTGCCAGCAGTCTGCGACAGATCACAGATACGCAGTATTTT
CASSLRQITDTQYF
>.|.|TRBV4-3|TRBJ1-2
TGCGCCAGCAGCCAAGAAGTGTCCGCTAACTATGGCTACACCTTC
CASSQEVSANYGYTF
>.|.|TRBV7-9|TRBJ1-3
TGTGCCAGCAGCCCCGACGCTGACTCTGGAAACACCATATATTTT
CASSPDADSGNTIYF
>.|many|TRBV6-5|TRBJ2-7
TGTGCCAGCAGTGACGACCCCGAGTACGAGCAGTACTTC
CASSDDPEYEQYF
>.|.|TRBV28|TRBJ2-3
TGTGCTTCGGCGGCGGGATGGGGGGCTGGAGATACGCAGTATTTT
CASAAGWGAGDTQYF
>.|.|TRBV7-9|TRBJ2-2
TGTGCCAGCAGCTTTCAGGGCGGGGTGGACACCGGGGAGCTGTTTTTT
CASSFQGGVDTGELFF
>.|.|TRBV14|TRBJ2-1
TGTGCCAGCAGCCAAGGACATGGAGTGGGCAATGAGCAGTTCTTC
CASSQGHGVGNEQFF
>.|.|TRBV29-1|TRBJ2-7
TGCAGCGTTGTTCTCCAGGAAACCTACGAGCAGTACTTC
CSVVLQETYEQYF
>.|.|TRBV5-1|TRBJ2-7
TGCGCCAGCAGCTTGGAACCGGGACCAACCTACGAGCAGTACTTC
CASSLEPGPTYEQYF
>.|.|TRBV2|TRBJ1-2
TGTGCCAGCAGCGTAGACAGCCTTAACTATGGCTACACCTTC
CASSVDSLNYGYTF
>.|.|TRBV25-1|TRBJ2-1
TGTGCCAGCAGTTGGGCCGGCGGGACCTACAATGAGCAGTTCTTC
CASSWAGGTYNEQFF
>.|.|TRBV4-3|TRBJ1-6
TGCGCCAGCAGCCAAGATCGGTACGGTGAAAATTCACCCCTCCACTTT
CASSQDRYGENSPLHF
>TRBD2|few|TRBV30|TRBJ2-1
TGTGCCTGGAGTGAAACGGGGGGGCCGGGGAATGAGCAGTTCTTC
CAWSETGGPGNEQFF
>.|.|TRBV6-6|TRBJ2-2
TGTGCCAGCAGTTACTCAAGAACCCGAAGCCCCACCGGGGAGCTGTTTTTT
CASSYSRTRSPTGELFF
>TRBD1|many|TRBV3-1|TRBJ2-7
TGTGCCTCCACACAGGGGAATTCGAGGGAGCAGTACTTC
CASTQGNSREQYF
>.|many|TRBV7-6|TRBJ1-2
TGTGCCAGCAGCTCTTTGACAGGCTATGGCTACACCTTC
CASSSLTGYGYTF
>.|many|TRBV6-5|TRBJ2-7
TGTGCCAGCAGTTACCTGACCTCCGGCGAGCAGTACTTC
CASSYLTSGEQYF
>TRBD1|few|TRBV5-1|TRBJ1-2
TGCGCCAGCAGCTTGGACAGGGGGGACGGCTATGGCTACACCTTC
CASSLDRGDGYGYTF